One sample yielded the 11 T cell receptor beta chains listed below, sequenced in a study of T cells after yellow fever vaccination. In TCRdb, the 5' RACE reads were re-called with MiXCR into one record per CDR3 protein. The data hold about 320,000 distinct CDR3 sequences, with 4% to 5.5% observed a single time. Sample: PBMCs, taken 15 days after the yellow fever booster vaccination. These receptors were obtained from a man aged 18 to 29 who received the YFV17D yellow fever vaccine.

This rearrangement joins TRBV27 to TRBJ2-5, with a weak D call TRBD2 (6 bases). The CDR3 sequence is 12 residues long. In germline, CDR1 is MNHEY, CDR2 SMNVEV (reference sequence). The ends were cut back, 6 bases at V and 5 bases at J, with 10 bases in the middle. CDR3 residues: CASSRLGETQYF. The CDR3, as DNA: TGTGCCAGCAGCAGACTAGGGGAGACCCAGTACTTC.

This clonotype turned up a few times. CDR3 in amino acids: CSARKDTWGYSNQPQHF. CDR3 DNA sequence: TGCAGTGCTAGAAAGGACACCTGGGGGTATAGCAATCAGCCCCAGCATTTT. The V call is TRBV20-1, the J call TRBJ1-5; D possibly corresponds to TRBD1 (5 bases). Trimming shortened V by 2 bases and J by 0 bases, and 17 bases separated the two germline ends. The CDR3 runs to 17 residues. Germline loops: CDR1 DFQATT, CDR2 SNEGSKA (reference sequence).

This clonotype was seen at least ten times. The chain is built from TRBV20-1 and TRBJ2-2; D is uncertain. The CDR3 length is 13 residues. With 2 bases removed from V and 7 bases from J, the gap between germline ends came to 11 bases. Germline lookup yields CDR1 DFQATT and CDR2 SNEGSKA (reference sequence). CDR3 in amino acids: CSARPAQFGELFF. The DNA of the CDR3 is TGCAGTGCTAGACCGGCCCAGTTCGGGGAGCTGTTTTTT.

This clonotype was detected many times. This chain joins TRBV20-1 and TRBJ2-7; D call uncertain. Trimming pared 0 bases from V and 1 base from J, leaving 10 bases between. Germline-derived CDR1 and CDR2 are DFQATT and SNEGSKA (reference sequence). The CDR3 is 14 residues long. The CDR3 here is CSARDFRLSYEQYF. The DNA of the CDR3 is TGCAGTGCTAGAGATTTTAGACTTTCCTACGAGCAGTACTTC.

The rearrangement joins TRBV5-4 to TRBJ1-4; 7 bases map to TRBD1. Germline lookup yields CDR1 SGHNT and CDR2 YYREEE (reference sequence). The CDR3 contains 16 residues. The V segment lost 3 bases and the J segment 8 bases; nucleotides outside the gene matches: 13. As DNA, the CDR3 is TGTGCCAGCAGCTCCCGAGGGGGCGCATTAGGAGAAAAACTGTTTTTT. It encodes CASSSRGGALGEKLFF.

This clonotype was seen ten or more times. V and J are TRBV29-1 and TRBJ2-5; D gene ambiguous. The CDR3 spans 13 residues. Germline CDR1 reads SQVTM; CDR2 reads ANQGSEA. Deletions cut 4 bases from V and 4 bases from J, with 13 bases between. CDR3 amino acids: CSVGGNFGETQYF. The CDR3 nucleotides are TGCAGCGTTGGGGGAAACTTTGGAGAGACCCAGTACTTC.

This clonotype was seen a handful of times. The chain has TRBV7-2 and TRBJ1-2, with no clear D. V lost 1 base to trimming and J lost 8 bases, with 8 bases between them. Germline CDR1 is SGHTA and CDR2 is FQGNSA. This CDR3 is built from 12 residues. CDR3 nucleotides: TGTGCCAGCAGCTTAGTGACGGTCGGCTACACCTTC. It specifies CASSLVTVGYTF.

The chain carries TRBV9 and TRBJ1-1; D gene ambiguous. From germline, CDR1 is SGDLS and CDR2 YYNGEE. The CDR3 extends over 14 amino acids. The ends were cut back, 0 bases at V and 1 base at J, with 7 bases in the middle. CDR3 loop: CASSVVGANTEAFF. The CDR3 nucleotides are TGTGCCAGCAGCGTAGTTGGAGCGAACACTGAAGCTTTCTTT. The full variable domain, completed using reference TRBV9 and TRBJ1-1, is DSGVTQTPKHLITATGQRVTLRCSPRSGDLSVYWYQQSLDQGLQFLIQYYNGEERAKGNILERFSAQQFPDLHSELNLSSLELGDSALYFCASSVVGANTEAFFGQGTRLTVV.

In its sample, this clonotype was seen many times. This chain links TRBV5-1 with TRBJ1-1, with TRBD1 identical over 8 bases. The V and J ends lost 7 bases and 5 bases, in that order; junction bases with no gene match: 10. This CDR3 has 14 residues. Germline-derived CDR1 and CDR2 are SGHRS and YFSETQ. The DNA for the CDR3 is TGCGCCAGCGGACAGGGTTCCTCGGGGACTGAAGCTTTCTTT. Protein: CASGQGSSGTEAFF.

The chain links TRBV5-1 to TRBJ2-7; 10 nucleotides align to TRBD1. V lost 3 bases and J lost 1; bases outside the gene matches: 10. This CDR3 region has 17 residues. CDR1 and CDR2 (germline): SGHRS, YFSETQ. The CDR3 region has the DNA TGCGCCAGCAGCTCCCCCGGGACAGGGGAGAGGTCCTACGAGCAGTACGTC. Protein: CASSSPGTGERSYEQYV.

This clonotype has ten or more counts. The V call is TRBV7-6, the J call TRBJ2-7; the D is unclear. This CDR3 spans 9 amino acids. With 5 bases removed from V and 11 bases from J, the gap between germline ends came to 7 bases. CDR1 SGHVS and CDR2 FNYEAQ come from the germline V gene. The CDR3 bases are TGTGCCAGCAGCCAGATAGAGTACGTC. It is translated as CASSQIEYV.